The present T cell receptor beta chain was sequenced within a study of read filtering for tumor transcriptome and immune sequencing. Study-level background: RNA-seq yielded only about 85 to 1273 TCR reads, IR-seq about 3.5 to 11 million.

V shed 7 bases, J shed 2 bases, and the junction held 11 bases outside the gene matches. Germline CDR1 MNHEY, CDR2 SMNVEV (reference sequence). This CDR3 comprises 16 residues. Molecular barcoded adaptors covering alpha/delta and beta/gamma chains were used on around 370 ng RNA. TCRdb analysed the reads with MiXCR anew, one entry per CDR3 protein. The table shows tens of thousands of distinct CDR3 sequences, with around 15% occurring only once. This clonotype was observed at least ten times. The chain joins TRBV27 to TRBJ2-7, with 10 bases fitting TRBD1. This receptor was identified in a donor at least 40 years old with multiple myeloma. Specimen: a population of CD138-negative cells sorted from bone marrow. The chain's CDR3 is CASIRRLGQGTYEQYF. CDR3 bases: TGTGCCAGCATTCGGCGACTGGGACAGGGGACCTACGAGCAGTACTTC.